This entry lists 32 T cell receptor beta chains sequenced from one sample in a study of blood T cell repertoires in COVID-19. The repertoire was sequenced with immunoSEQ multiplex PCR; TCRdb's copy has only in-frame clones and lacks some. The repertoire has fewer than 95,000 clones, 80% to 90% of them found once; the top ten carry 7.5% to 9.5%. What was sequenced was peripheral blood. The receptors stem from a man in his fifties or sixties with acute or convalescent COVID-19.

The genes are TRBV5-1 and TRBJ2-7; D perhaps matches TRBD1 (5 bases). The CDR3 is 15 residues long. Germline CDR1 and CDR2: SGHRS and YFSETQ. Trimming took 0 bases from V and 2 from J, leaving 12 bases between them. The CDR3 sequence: CASSLAGMWPYEQYF. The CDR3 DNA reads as TGCGCCAGCAGCTTGGCAGGGATGTGGCCCTACGAGCAGTACTTC.

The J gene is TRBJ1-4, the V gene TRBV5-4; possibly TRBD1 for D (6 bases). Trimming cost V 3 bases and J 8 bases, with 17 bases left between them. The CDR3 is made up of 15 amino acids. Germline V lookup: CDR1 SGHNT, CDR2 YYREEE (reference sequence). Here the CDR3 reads CASSYLQGSGEKLFF. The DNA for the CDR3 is TGTGCCAGCAGCTATCTACAGGGATCTGGAGAAAAACTGTTTTTT.

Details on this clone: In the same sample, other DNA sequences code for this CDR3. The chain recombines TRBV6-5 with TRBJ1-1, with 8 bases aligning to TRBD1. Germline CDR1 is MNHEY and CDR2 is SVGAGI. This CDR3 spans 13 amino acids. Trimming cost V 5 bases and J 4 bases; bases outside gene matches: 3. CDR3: CASSNTGGTEAFF. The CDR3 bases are TGTGCCAGCAGTAATACAGGGGGCACTGAAGCTTTCTTT.

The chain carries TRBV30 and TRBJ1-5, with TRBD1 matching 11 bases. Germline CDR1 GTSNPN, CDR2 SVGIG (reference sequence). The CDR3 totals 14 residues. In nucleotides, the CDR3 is TGTGCTGCAAACCGGGACAGGGGGAATCAGCCCCAGCATTTT. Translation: CAANRDRGNQPQHF.

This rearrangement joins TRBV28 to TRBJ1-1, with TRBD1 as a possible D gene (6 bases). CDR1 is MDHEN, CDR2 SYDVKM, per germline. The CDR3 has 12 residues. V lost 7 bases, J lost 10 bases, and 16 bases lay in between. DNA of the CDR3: TGTGCCAGCACCTGGGGCAGAGGGGGAGCTTTCTTT. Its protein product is CASTWGRGGAFF.

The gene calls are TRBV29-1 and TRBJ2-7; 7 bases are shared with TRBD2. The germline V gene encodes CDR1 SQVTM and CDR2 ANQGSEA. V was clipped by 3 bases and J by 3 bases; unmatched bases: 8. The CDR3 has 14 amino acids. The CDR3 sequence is CSVEIGASGYEQYF. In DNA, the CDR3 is TGCAGCGTTGAGATTGGGGCTAGCGGCTACGAGCAGTACTTC.

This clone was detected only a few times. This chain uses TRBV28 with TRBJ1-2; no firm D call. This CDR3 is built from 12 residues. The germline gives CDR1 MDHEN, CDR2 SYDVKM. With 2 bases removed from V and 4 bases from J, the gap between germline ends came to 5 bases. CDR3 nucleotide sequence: TGTGCCAGCAGTTTAGCAGGCTATGGCTACACCTTC. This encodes CASSLAGYGYTF.

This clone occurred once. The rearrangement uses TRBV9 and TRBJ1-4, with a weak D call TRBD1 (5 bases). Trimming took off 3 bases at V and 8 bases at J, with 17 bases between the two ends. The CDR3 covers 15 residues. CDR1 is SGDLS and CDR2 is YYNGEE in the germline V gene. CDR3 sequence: CASSGSRGRGEKLFF. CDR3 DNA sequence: TGTGCCAGCAGCGGTTCACGGGGGAGGGGCGAAAAACTGTTTTTT.

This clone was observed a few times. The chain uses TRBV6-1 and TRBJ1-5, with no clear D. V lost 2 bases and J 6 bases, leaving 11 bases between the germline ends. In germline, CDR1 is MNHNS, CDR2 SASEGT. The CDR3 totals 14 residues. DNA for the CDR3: TGTGCCAGCAGTGAACCGGGGATGGTTCAGCCCCAGCATTTT. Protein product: CASSEPGMVQPQHF.

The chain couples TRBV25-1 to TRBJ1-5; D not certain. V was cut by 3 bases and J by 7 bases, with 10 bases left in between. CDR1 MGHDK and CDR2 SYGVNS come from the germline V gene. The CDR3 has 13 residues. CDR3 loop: CASSERSGQPQHF. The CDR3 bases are TGTGCCAGCAGTGAGCGTTCGGGACAGCCCCAGCATTTT. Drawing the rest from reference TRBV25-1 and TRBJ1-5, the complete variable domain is EADIYQTPRYLVIGTGKKITLECSQTMGHDKMYWYQQDPGMELHLIHYSYGVNSTEKGDLSSESTVSRIRTEHFPLTLESARPSHTSQYLCASSERSGQPQHFGDGTRLSIL.

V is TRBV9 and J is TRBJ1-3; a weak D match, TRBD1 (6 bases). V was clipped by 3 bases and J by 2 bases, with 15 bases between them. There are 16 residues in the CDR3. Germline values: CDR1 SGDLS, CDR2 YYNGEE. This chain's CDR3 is CASSDLSGGTGNTIYF. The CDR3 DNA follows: TGTGCCAGCAGCGACCTCTCGGGGGGCACTGGAAACACCATATATTTT.

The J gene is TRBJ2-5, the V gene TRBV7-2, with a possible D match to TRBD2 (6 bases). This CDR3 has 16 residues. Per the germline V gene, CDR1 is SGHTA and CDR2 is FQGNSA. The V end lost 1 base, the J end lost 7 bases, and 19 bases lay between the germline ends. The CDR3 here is CASSLGYGGAFGTQYF. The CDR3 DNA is TGTGCCAGCAGCTTAGGATATGGAGGGGCCTTTGGGACCCAGTACTTC.

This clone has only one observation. The CDR3 region is CASSSYMGAADNSPLHF. CDR3 DNA: TGTGCCAGCAGCTCGTACATGGGGGCGGCGGATAATTCACCCCTCCACTTT. V gene TRBV7-9 combines with J gene TRBJ1-6; D possibly corresponds to TRBD1 (6 bases). The CDR3 runs to 17 residues. V dropped 4 bases and J dropped 5 bases, with 18 bases sitting between them. In germline, CDR1 is SEHNR, CDR2 FQNEAQ (reference sequence).

CDR3 protein: CASSPLQGLSYNEQFF. CDR3 nucleotide sequence: TGTGCCAGCTCACCTTTACAGGGTCTCTCCTACAATGAGCAGTTCTTC. The chain employs TRBV18 and TRBJ2-1, with D possibly being TRBD1 (6 bases). V dropped 3 bases and J dropped 0 bases, with 12 bases sitting between them. Germline-derived CDR1 and CDR2 are KGHSH and LQKENI. This CDR3 comprises 16 residues.

The DNA of the CDR3 is TGTGCCAGCAGTTCTCATACAGGGTACAATGAGCAGTTCTTC. This encodes CASSSHTGYNEQFF. The chain joins TRBV6-5 to TRBJ2-1; D possibly corresponds to TRBD1 (6 bases). Germline CDR1 and CDR2: MNHEY and SVGAGI. The germline V and J ends were trimmed by 4 bases and 4 bases, with 11 bases remaining between them. The length of the CDR3 is 14 residues.

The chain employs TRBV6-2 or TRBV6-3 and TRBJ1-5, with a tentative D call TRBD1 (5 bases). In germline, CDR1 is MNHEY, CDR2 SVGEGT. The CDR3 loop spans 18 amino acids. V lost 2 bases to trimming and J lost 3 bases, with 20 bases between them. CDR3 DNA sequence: TGTGCCAGCAGTTACAACTTTCTTGAGACAGCTTTCAATCAGCCCCAGCATTTT. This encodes CASSYNFLETAFNQPQHF.

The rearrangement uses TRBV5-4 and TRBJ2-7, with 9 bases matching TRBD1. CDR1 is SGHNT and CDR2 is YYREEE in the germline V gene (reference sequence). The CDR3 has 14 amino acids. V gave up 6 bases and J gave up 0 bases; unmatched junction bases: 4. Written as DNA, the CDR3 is TGTGCCAGCACTGACAGGGGGAACTCCTACGAGCAGTACTTC. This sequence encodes CASTDRGNSYEQYF.

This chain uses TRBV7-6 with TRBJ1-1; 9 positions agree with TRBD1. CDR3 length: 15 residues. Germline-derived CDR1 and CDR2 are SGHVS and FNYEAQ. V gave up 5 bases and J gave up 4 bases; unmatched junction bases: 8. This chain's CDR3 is CASSQRQGGSTEAFF. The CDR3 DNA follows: TGTGCCAGCAGCCAGAGACAGGGGGGGAGCACTGAAGCTTTCTTT.

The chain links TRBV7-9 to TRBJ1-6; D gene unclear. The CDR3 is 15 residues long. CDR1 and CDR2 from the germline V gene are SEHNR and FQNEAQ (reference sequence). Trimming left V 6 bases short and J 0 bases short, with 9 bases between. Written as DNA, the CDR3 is TGTGCCAGCAGAACGTCGAGCTCCTATAATTCACCCCTCCACTTT. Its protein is CASRTSSSYNSPLHF.

CDR3 coding DNA: TGCGCCAGCAGTGAAAGGTCGGGGACTGAAGCTTTCTTT. This encodes CASSERSGTEAFF. The genes are TRBV5-1 and TRBJ1-1; D is undetermined. V lost 5 bases, J lost 5 bases, and 13 bases lay in between. CDR3 size: 13 residues. Germline V gene sequence: CDR1 SGHRS, CDR2 YFSETQ. Using reference TRBV5-1 and TRBJ1-1 for the parts outside the CDR3, the full variable domain is KAGVTQTPRYLIKTRGQQVTLSCSPISGHRSVSWYQQTPGQGLQFLFEYFSETQRNKGNFPGRFSGRQFSNSRSEMNVSTLELGDSALYLCASSERSGTEAFFGQGTRLTVV.

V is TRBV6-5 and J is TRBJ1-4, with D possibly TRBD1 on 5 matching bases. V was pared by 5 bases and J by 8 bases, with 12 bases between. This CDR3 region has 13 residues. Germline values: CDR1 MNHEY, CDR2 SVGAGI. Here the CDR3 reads CASSLRRGEKLFF. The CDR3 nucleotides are TGTGCCAGCAGTCTCCGCCGGGGGGAAAAACTGTTTTTT.

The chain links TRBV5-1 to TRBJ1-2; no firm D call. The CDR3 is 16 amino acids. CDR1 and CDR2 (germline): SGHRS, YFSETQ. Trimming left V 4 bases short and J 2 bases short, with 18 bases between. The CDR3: CASSVGIPGWNYGYTF. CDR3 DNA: TGCGCCAGCAGCGTGGGGATCCCGGGGTGGAACTATGGCTACACCTTC.

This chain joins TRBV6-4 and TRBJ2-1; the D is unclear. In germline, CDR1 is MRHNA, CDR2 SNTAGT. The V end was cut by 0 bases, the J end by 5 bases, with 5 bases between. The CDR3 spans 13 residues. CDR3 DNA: TGTGCCAGCAGTGACTCCGACAACAATGAGCAGTTCTTC. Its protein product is CASSDSDNNEQFF.

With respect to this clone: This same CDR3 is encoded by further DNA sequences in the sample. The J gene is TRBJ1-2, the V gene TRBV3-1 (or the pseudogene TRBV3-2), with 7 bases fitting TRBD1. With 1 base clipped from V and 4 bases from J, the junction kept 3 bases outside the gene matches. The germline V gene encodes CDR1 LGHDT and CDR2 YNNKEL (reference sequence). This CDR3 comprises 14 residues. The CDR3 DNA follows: TGTGCCAGCAGCCAAGGAGGACAGGTCTATGGCTACACCTTC. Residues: CASSQGGQVYGYTF.

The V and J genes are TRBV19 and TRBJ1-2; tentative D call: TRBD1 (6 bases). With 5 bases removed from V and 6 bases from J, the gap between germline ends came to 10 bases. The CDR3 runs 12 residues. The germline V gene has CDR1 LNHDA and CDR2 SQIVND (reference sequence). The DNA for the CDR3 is TGTGCCAGTAGTCCGAGGACAGATGGCTACACCTTC. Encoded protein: CASSPRTDGYTF.

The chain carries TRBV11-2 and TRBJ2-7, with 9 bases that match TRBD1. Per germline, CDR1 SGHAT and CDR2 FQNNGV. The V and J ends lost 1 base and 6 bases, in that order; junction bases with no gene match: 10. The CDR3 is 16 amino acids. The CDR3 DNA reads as TGTGCCAGCAGCTTAGTCACAGGGGGCGTAAGGGGCGAGCAGTACTTC. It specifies CASSLVTGGVRGEQYF.

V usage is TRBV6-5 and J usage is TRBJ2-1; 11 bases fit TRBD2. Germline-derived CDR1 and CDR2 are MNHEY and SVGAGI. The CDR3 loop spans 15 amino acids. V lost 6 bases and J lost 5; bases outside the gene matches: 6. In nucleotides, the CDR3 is TGTGCCAGCAGATCCCTAGCGGGGGGCCACAATGAGCAGTTCTTC. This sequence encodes CASRSLAGGHNEQFF.

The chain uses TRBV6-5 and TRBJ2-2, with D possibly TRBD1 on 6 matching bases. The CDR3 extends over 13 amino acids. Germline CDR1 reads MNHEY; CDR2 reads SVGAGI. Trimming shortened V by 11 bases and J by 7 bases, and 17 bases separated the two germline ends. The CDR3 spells CAASRLGGGELFF. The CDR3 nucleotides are TGTGCCGCTTCCCGTCTAGGGGGCGGGGAGCTGTTTTTT.

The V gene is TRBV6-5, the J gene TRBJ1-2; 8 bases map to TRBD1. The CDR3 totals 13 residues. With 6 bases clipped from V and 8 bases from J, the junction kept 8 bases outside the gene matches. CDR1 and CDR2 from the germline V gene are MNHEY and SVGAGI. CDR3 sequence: CASSVDRGSGYTF. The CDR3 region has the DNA TGTGCCAGCAGCGTCGACAGGGGATCCGGCTACACCTTC.

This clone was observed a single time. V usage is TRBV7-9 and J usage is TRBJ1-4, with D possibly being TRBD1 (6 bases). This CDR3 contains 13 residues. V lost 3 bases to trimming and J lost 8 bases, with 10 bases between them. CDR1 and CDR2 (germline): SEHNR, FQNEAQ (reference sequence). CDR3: CASSFGQLEKLFF. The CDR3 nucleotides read TGTGCCAGCAGCTTTGGACAGTTGGAAAAACTGTTTTTT.

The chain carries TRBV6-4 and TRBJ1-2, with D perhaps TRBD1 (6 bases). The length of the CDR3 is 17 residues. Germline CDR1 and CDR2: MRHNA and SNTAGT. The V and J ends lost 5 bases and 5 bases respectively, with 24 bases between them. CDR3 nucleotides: TGTGCCAGCAGTATGCCGCCCGCCGGACAGCCGGGTTATGGCTACACCTTC. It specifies CASSMPPAGQPGYGYTF.

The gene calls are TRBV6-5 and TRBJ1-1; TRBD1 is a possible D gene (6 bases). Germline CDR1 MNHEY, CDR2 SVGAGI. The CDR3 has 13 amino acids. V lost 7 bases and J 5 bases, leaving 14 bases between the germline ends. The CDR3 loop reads CASNHREWTEAFF. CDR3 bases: TGTGCCAGCAACCACAGGGAATGGACTGAAGCTTTCTTT.